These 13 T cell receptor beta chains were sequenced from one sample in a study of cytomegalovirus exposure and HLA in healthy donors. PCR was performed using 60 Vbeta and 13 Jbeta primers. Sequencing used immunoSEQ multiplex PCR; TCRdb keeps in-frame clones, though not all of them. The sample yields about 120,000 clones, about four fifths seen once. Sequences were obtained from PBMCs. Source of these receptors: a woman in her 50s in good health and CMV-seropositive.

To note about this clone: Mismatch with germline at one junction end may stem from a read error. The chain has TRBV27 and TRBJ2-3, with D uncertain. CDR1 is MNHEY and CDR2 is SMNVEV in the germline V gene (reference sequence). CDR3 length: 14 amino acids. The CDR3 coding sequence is TGTGCCAGCAGTTTATCACACTCCACAGATACGCATTATTTT. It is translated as CASSLSHSTDTHYF.

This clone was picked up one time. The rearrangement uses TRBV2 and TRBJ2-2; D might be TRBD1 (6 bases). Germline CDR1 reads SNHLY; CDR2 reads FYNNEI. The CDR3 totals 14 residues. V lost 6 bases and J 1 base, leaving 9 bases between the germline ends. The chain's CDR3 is CASRDRLNTGELFF. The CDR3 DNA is TGTGCCAGCAGGGACAGACTGAACACCGGGGAGCTGTTTTTT.

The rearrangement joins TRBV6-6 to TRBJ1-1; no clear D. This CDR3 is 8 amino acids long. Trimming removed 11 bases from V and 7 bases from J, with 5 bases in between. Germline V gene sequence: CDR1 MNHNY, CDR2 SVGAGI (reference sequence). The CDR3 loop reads CAVSEAFF. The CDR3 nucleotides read TGTGCCGTGAGTGAAGCTTTCTTT.

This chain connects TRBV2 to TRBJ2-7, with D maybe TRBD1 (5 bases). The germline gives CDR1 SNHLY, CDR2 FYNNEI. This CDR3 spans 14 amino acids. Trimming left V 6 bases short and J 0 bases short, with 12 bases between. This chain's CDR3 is CASRTQGYSYEQYF. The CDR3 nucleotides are TGTGCCAGCAGGACTCAGGGATACTCCTACGAGCAGTACTTC.

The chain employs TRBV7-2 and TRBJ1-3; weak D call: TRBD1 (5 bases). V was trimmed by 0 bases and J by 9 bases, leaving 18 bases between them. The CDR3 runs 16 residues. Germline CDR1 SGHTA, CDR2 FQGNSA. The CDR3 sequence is CASSLAYRQSEGTIYF. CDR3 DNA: TGTGCCAGCAGCTTAGCCTATCGACAGTCGGAGGGCACCATATATTTT.

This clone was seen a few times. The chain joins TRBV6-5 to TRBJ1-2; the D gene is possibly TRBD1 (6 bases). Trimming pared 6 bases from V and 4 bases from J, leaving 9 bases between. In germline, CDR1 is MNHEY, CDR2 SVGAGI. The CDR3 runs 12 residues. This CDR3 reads CASRQGVYGYTF. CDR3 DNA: TGTGCCAGCAGACAGGGAGTCTATGGCTACACCTTC.

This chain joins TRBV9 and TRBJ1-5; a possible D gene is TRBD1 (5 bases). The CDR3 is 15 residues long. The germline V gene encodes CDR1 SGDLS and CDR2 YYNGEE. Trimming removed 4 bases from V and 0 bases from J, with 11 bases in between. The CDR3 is CASSSRGDSNQPQHF. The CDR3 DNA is TGTGCCAGCAGCTCCCGGGGGGATAGCAATCAGCCCCAGCATTTT.

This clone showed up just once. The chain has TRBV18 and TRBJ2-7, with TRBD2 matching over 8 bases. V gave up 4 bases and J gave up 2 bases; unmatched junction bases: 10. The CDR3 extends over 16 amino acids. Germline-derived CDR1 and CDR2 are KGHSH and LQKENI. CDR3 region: CASSLPRTGRAYEQYF. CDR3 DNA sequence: TGTGCCAGCTCACTTCCCAGAACCGGGAGGGCCTACGAGCAGTACTTC.

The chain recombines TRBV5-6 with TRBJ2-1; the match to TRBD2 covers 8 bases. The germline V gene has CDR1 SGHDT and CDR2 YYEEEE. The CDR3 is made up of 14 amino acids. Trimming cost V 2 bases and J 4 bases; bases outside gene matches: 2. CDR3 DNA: TGTGCCAGCAGCTTATCGGGGGGGTACAATGAGCAGTTCTTC. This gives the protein CASSLSGGYNEQFF.

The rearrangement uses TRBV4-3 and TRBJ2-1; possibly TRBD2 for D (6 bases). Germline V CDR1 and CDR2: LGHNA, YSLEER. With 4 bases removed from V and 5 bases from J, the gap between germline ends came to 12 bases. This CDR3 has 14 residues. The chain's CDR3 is CASSPPGENNEQFF. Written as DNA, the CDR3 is TGCGCCAGCAGCCCCCCGGGGGAGAACAATGAGCAGTTCTTC.

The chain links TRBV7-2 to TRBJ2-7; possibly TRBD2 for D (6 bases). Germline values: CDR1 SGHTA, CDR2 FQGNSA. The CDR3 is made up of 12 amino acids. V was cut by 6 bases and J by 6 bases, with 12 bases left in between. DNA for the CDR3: TGTGCCAGCAGGAGGGAGGAGGCCGAGCAGTACTTC. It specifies CASRREEAEQYF.

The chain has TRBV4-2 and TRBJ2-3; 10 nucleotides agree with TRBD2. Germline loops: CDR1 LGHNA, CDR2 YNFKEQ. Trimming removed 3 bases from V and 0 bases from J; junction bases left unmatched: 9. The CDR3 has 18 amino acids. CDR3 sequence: CASSQGLAWTSSTDTQYF. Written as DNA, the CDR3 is TGTGCCAGCAGCCAGGGACTAGCGTGGACCTCTAGCACAGATACGCAGTATTTT.

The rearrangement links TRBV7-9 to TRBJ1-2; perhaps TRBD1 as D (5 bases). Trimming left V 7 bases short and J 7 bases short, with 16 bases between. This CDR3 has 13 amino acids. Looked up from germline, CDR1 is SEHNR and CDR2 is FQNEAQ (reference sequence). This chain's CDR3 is CASTVQGSAGYTF. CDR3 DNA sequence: TGTGCCAGCACGGTCCAGGGATCTGCTGGCTACACCTTC.